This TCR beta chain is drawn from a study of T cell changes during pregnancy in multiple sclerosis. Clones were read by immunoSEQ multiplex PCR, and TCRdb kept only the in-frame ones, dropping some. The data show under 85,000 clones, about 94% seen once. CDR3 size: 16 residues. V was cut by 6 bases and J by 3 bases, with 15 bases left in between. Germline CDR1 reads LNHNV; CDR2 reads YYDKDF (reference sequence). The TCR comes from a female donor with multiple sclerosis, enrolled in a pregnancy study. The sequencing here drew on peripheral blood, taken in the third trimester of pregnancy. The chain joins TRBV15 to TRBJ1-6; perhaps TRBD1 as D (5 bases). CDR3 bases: TGTGCCACCAGACCTGGGCGGGGCGTCTATAATTCACCCCTCCACTTT. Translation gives CATRPGRGVYNSPLHF.